Following are 25 T cell receptor beta chains from one sample sequenced in a study of cytomegalovirus exposure and HLA in healthy donors. Repertoires were generated with immunoSEQ multiplex PCR, while TCRdb's copy carries only in-frame clones and drops some. Of roughly 100,000 clones listed, about 95% are singletons. Sample: PBMCs. The receptors come from a woman aged 18-35 years in good health and CMV-seronegative.

The chain carries TRBV7-8 and TRBJ2-6; D call uncertain. The length of the CDR3 is 15 residues. The germline V gene has CDR1 SGHVS and CDR2 FQNEAQ. V gave up 7 bases and J gave up 0 bases, with 10 bases separating them. The CDR3 region is CASTSLYSGANVLTF. In nucleotides, the CDR3 is TGTGCCAGCACCTCTCTCTACTCTGGGGCCAACGTCCTGACTTTC. Combining the CDR3 with reference TRBV7-8 and TRBJ2-6 gives the whole variable domain GAGVSQSPRYKVAKRGQDVALRCDPISGHVSLFWYQQALGQGPEFLTYFQNEAQLDKSGLPSDRFFAERPEGSVSTLKIQRTQQEDSAVYLCASTSLYSGANVLTFGAGSRLTVL.

This rearrangement joins TRBV7-2 to TRBJ2-1, with TRBD1 identical over 10 bases. V trimming: 4 bases; J trimming: 3 bases; junction bases outside the gene matches: 6. The germline V gene encodes CDR1 SGHTA and CDR2 FQGNSA. The CDR3 spans 16 residues. In DNA, the CDR3 is TGTGCCAGCAGCTCGTCGGGACAGGGGAACTACAATGAGCAGTTCTTC. Translating it yields CASSSSGQGNYNEQFF. Filled out from reference TRBV7-2 and TRBJ2-1, the complete variable domain reads GAGVSQSPSNKVTEKGKDVELRCDPISGHTALYWYRQSLGQGLEFLIYFQGNSAPDKSGLPSDRFSAERTGGSVSTLTIQRTQQEDSAVYLCASSSSGQGNYNEQFFGPGTRLTVL.

J is TRBJ2-1 and V is TRBV27; possibly TRBD2 for D (5 bases). V was clipped by 5 bases and J by 4 bases, with 15 bases between them. The length of the CDR3 is 15 residues. Germline CDR1 reads MNHEY; CDR2 reads SMNVEV (reference sequence). CDR3 DNA: TGTGCCAGCAGTCCGAAGGGCGGGCGGTACAATGAGCAGTTCTTC. It yields the protein CASSPKGGRYNEQFF.

This clone occurred a few times. CDR3 DNA sequence: TGTGCCAGCAGTGAAGTAGCGGGTAGCACAGATACGCAGTATTTT. Translation gives CASSEVAGSTDTQYF. This sequence joins TRBV6-1 and TRBJ2-3, with 7 positions matching TRBD2. Trimming at V came to 1 base and at J to 0 bases, leaving 1 base not matched to a gene. This CDR3 spans 15 amino acids. Germline-derived CDR1 and CDR2 are MNHNS and SASEGT.

The chain couples TRBV29-1 to TRBJ2-7, with 7 bases identical to TRBD1. With V trimmed by 1 base and J by 6 bases, 0 bases remained unmatched. Per germline, CDR1 SQVTM and CDR2 ANQGSEA. The CDR3 has 11 amino acids. The CDR3 loop is CSVEGDSEQYF. In DNA, the CDR3 is TGCAGCGTTGAAGGGGACAGCGAGCAGTACTTC.

The rearrangement joins TRBV30 to TRBJ2-5; unclear D gene. The germline gives CDR1 GTSNPN, CDR2 SVGIG (reference sequence). V was cut by 4 bases and J by 0 bases, with 9 bases left in between. This CDR3 has 13 amino acids. For the CDR3, the DNA is TGTGCCTGGATTGAGGCGAACCAAGAGACCCAGTACTTC. This gives the protein CAWIEANQETQYF.

The rearrangement joins TRBV4-1 to TRBJ2-7; 7 bases map to TRBD2. Germline loops: CDR1 MGHRA, CDR2 YSYEKL. The CDR3 sequence is 15 residues long. V trimming: 4 bases; J trimming: 0 bases; junction bases outside the gene matches: 6. CDR3 nucleotide sequence: TGCGCCAGCAGCCCCACAGCGGGGAGCTCCTACGAGCAGTACTTC. This sequence encodes CASSPTAGSSYEQYF.

This CDR3 is CASSLARVQETQYF. The CDR3 coding sequence is TGTGCCAGCAGCTTGGCCAGGGTTCAAGAGACCCAGTACTTC. The chain joins TRBV5-8 to TRBJ2-5, with a tentative D call TRBD1 (5 bases). CDR3 length: 14 amino acids. Trimming took off 0 bases at V and 2 bases at J, with 8 bases between the two ends. The V gene's germline CDR1 is SGHTS and CDR2 YDEGEE.

The J gene is TRBJ2-3, the V gene TRBV27; TRBD1 is a possible D gene (6 bases). The CDR3 is 15 residues long. Germline V gene lookup returns CDR1 MNHEY and CDR2 SMNVEV (reference sequence). V was shortened by 7 bases and J by 6 bases, with 20 bases between the two germline ends. DNA for the CDR3: TGTGCCAGCAATCACCGGGACACTGACACGGATACGCAGTATTTT. Encoded protein: CASNHRDTDTDTQYF.

V is TRBV6-4 and J is TRBJ2-1; 9 nucleotides line up with TRBD1. Germline-derived CDR1 and CDR2 are MRHNA and SNTAGT. The CDR3 covers 15 residues. Unmatched junction bases numbered 5, after V lost 1 base and J lost 7 bases. The CDR3 bases are TGTGCCAGCAGTGACTTTCCGGGACAGGGTAATGAGCAGTTCTTC. Encoded protein: CASSDFPGQGNEQFF.

This clone was picked up one time. The chain is built from TRBV6-4 and TRBJ2-1, with 9 bases matching TRBD1. Germline values: CDR1 MRHNA, CDR2 SNTAGT. This CDR3 region has 14 residues. V lost 4 bases, J lost 6 bases, and 4 bases stayed unmatched. The CDR3 here is CASSVETGGNEQFF. CDR3 in DNA: TGTGCCAGCAGTGTGGAGACAGGGGGCAATGAGCAGTTCTTC.

V and J are TRBV13 and TRBJ1-2; 8 bases fit TRBD1. The germline V gene encodes CDR1 PRHDT and CDR2 FYEKMQ (reference sequence). Germline trimming cut 5 bases from V and 8 bases from J; bases unmatched to any gene: 7. This CDR3 spans 13 amino acids. CDR3 bases: TGTGCCAGCAGCCGCGGACAGGGAGGAGGCTACACCTTC. This encodes CASSRGQGGGYTF.

Comment on this clone: Other DNA sequences in this specimen translate into the identical CDR3. The chain links TRBV18 to TRBJ2-7; TRBD2 agrees at 11 bases. V was clipped by 6 bases and J by 1 base; unmatched bases: 5. In germline, CDR1 is KGHSH, CDR2 LQKENI. This CDR3 has 15 residues. The CDR3 region has the DNA TGTGCCAGCTCGCCTACTAGCGGGGGTTCCTACGAGCAGTACTTC. Translated: CASSPTSGGSYEQYF.

Of note for this clone: Other DNA sequences in this specimen translate into the identical CDR3. The chain recombines TRBV19 with TRBJ2-7; the match to TRBD2 covers 9 bases. The V gene's germline CDR1 is LNHDA and CDR2 SQIVND (reference sequence). V trimming: 5 bases; J trimming: 0 bases; junction bases outside the gene matches: 5. The CDR3 spans 15 residues. CDR3 bases: TGTGCCAGTAGTCCGCGGGGGGGGAGCTCCTACGAGCAGTACTTC. Translated: CASSPRGGSSYEQYF.

The CDR3 nucleotides are TGTGCCAGCAGCTTAATTGAGGGGACAGGCTATGGGGAGCTGTTTTTT. Translation gives CASSLIEGTGYGELFF. The rearrangement joins TRBV5-6 to TRBJ2-2, with 8 positions matching TRBD1. The CDR3 is 16 amino acids. V lost 2 bases and J lost 8; bases outside the gene matches: 11. The germline CDR1 and CDR2 sequences are SGHDT and YYEEEE.

The V gene is TRBV15, the J gene TRBJ1-6; 7 bases fit TRBD1. Germline V gene lookup returns CDR1 LNHNV and CDR2 YYDKDF (reference sequence). The V and J ends lost 3 bases and 5 bases, in that order; junction bases with no gene match: 4. The CDR3 runs to 15 residues. CDR3 in amino acids: CATSRWTGDNSPLHF. CDR3 coding DNA: TGTGCCACCAGCAGGTGGACAGGAGATAATTCACCCCTCCACTTT.

The chain joins TRBV4-2 to TRBJ1-2; perhaps TRBD1 as D (6 bases). The V and J ends lost 0 bases and 0 bases respectively, with 8 bases between them. The germline CDR1 and CDR2 sequences are LGHNA and YNFKEQ. The CDR3 contains 15 residues. The CDR3 region is CASSQEYRANYGYTF. The CDR3 region has the DNA TGTGCCAGCAGCCAAGAATACAGGGCTAACTATGGCTACACCTTC.

V and J are TRBV27 and TRBJ2-7; 11 positions match TRBD2. The CDR3 has 15 amino acids. From germline, CDR1 is MNHEY and CDR2 SMNVEV (reference sequence). J gave up 3 bases and V 6 bases, and 7 bases lay outside the gene matches. Here the CDR3 DNA reads TGTGCCAGCAGGAAAGGGACTAGCGGAAACTACGAGCAGTACTTC. Amino acid sequence: CASRKGTSGNYEQYF.

The chain joins TRBV27 to TRBJ1-2; D call uncertain. Trimming removed 6 bases from V and 0 bases from J, with 8 bases in between. Germline assignment: CDR1 MNHEY and CDR2 SMNVEV (reference sequence). There are 13 residues in the CDR3. CDR3 region: CASSSQANYGYTF. Written as DNA, the CDR3 is TGTGCCAGCAGCAGTCAAGCTAACTATGGCTACACCTTC.

The rearrangement links TRBV5-6 to TRBJ2-5; TRBD1 matches 8 bases. Germline assignment: CDR1 SGHDT and CDR2 YYEEEE. This CDR3 is 19 amino acids long. Trimming cost V 4 bases and J 1 base; bases outside gene matches: 18. The CDR3 reads CASSPVIRPSGQGQETQYF. The CDR3, as DNA: TGTGCCAGCAGCCCCGTAATTCGACCATCCGGACAGGGCCAAGAGACCCAGTACTTC.

This rearrangement joins TRBV7-6 to TRBJ2-2, with D tentatively TRBD1 (5 bases). This CDR3 spans 16 amino acids. V gave up 5 bases and J gave up 0 bases, with 13 bases separating them. Germline CDR1 and CDR2: SGHVS and FNYEAQ. DNA of the CDR3: TGTGCCAGCAGCCATGACGACAGCTCGAACACCGGGGAGCTGTTTTTT. Translating it yields CASSHDDSSNTGELFF.

This chain links TRBV5-4 with TRBJ1-1; 10 bases line up with TRBD1. This CDR3 has 14 amino acids. V lost 4 bases, J lost 4 bases, and 4 bases stayed unmatched. CDR1 is SGHNT and CDR2 is YYREEE in the germline V gene (reference sequence). The CDR3 coding sequence is TGTGCCAGCAGCCGGGACAGGGGAAGCACTGAAGCTTTCTTT. This encodes CASSRDRGSTEAFF.

The count of this clone is one. The genes are TRBV28 and TRBJ1-1; TRBD1 aligns across 7 bases. Germline lookup yields CDR1 MDHEN and CDR2 SYDVKM. Unmatched junction bases numbered 8, after V lost 8 bases and J lost 5 bases. This CDR3 region has 13 residues. CDR3 region: CASLLQGKTEAFF. The DNA for the CDR3 is TGTGCCAGCCTTTTACAGGGGAAGACTGAAGCTTTCTTT.

The J gene is TRBJ2-2, the V gene TRBV5-1; D is uncertain. The CDR3 has 14 residues. The germline CDR1 and CDR2 sequences are SGHRS and YFSETQ. V was pared by 1 base and J by 4 bases, with 8 bases between. CDR3 DNA: TGCGCCAGCAGCTTGTTGGAGAGCACCGGGGAGCTGTTTTTT. Amino acids: CASSLLESTGELFF.

The V and J genes are TRBV10-3 and TRBJ1-2, with a tentative D call TRBD1 (6 bases). Germline CDR1 reads ENHRY; CDR2 reads SYGVKD. V shed 7 bases and J shed 8 bases, with 20 bases lying between them. CDR3 size: 14 residues. The CDR3 DNA is TGTGCCATCACTTCCGACAGGCTGGCGGGCGGCTACACCTTC. Translated: CAITSDRLAGGYTF.